This record concerns one TCR beta chain sequence. Its antigen is unknown. Graves' hyperthyroidism showing no ophthalmopathy progression within 18 months was considered stable. Using RNA transcripts as the source, TCR beta CDR3 regions were amplified. The HTBI primer set served for first-round RT-PCR of the TCR CDR3. A single record per CDR3 protein comes from TCRdb applying MiXCR to the multiplex PCR reads. The table lists about 840,000 distinct CDR3 sequences, roughly 37% of them singletons. The data derive from a study of T cells in Graves' hyperthyroidism and ophthalmopathy. General study points: Through a model of 13 V-J features, ophthalmopathy was separated from stable hyperthyroidism. Most clonotypes that expanded in the thyroid above 0.001 also showed up in blood.

The CDR3 loop spans 14 amino acids. Trimming took 5 bases from V and 6 from J; bases not matched to a gene: 8. V usage is TRBV12-3 or TRBV12-4 and J usage is TRBJ1-2; TRBD1 agrees at 8 bases. The clonotype comes from a man aged 18 to 30 with Graves' hyperthyroidism. The sequencing input was blood. This chain's CDR3 is CASSPTGAPDGYTF. The DNA for the CDR3 is TGTGCCAGCAGTCCGACAGGGGCCCCAGATGGCTACACCTTC.